This T cell receptor (beta chain) was retrieved from a study of blood T cells in healthy people across ages. Study results and limitations: Total diversity from one million sequenced T cells was likely underestimated.

Combining a sample-barcoded 5' primer with a J-beta primer mix, a second PCR ran for roughly 6 to 12 cycles. Via MiXCR, TCRdb re-called the 5' RACE reads, giving one row per CDR3 protein. This sample has 750,000 to 850,000 distinct CDR3 sequences, with 20% to 25% found just once. Comments on this clonotype: The antigen remains unidentified.

CDR3 length: 15 amino acids. Trimming removed 3 bases from V and 2 bases from J, with 12 bases in between. The V gene's germline CDR1 is SGHTA and CDR2 FQGTGA. These same records also appear under a second study, on T cells of mothers and their children. That study reports: Related and unrelated pairs show similar thymic shaping of TCR recombination output.

Sequenced material: blood. The receptor was derived from a boy aged 5 to 17 in good health. The chain is built from TRBV7-3 and TRBJ2-3, with D possibly being TRBD2 (5 bases). The CDR3 is CASSLGAAITDTQYF. In nucleotides, the CDR3 is TGTGCCAGCAGCTTGGGAGCGGCGATCACAGATACGCAGTATTTT.